Listed here are 19 T cell receptor beta chains from one sample, sequenced in a study of T cell responses to AZD1222 COVID-19 vaccine. Produced via immunoSEQ multiplex PCR; TCRdb's table is partial and in-frame only. Of 160,000 or so clones in the sample, roughly 90% were seen once. The sample here was peripheral blood, taken on day 0 of AZD1222 vaccination. Receptors were obtained from an adult in good health.

V is TRBV10-3 and J is TRBJ1-1, with TRBD1 identical over 8 bases. The CDR3 is 17 amino acids. The V gene end was trimmed by 6 bases and the J gene end by 3 bases; junction bases not matched to a gene: 15. The V gene's germline CDR1 is ENHRY and CDR2 SYGVKD. The CDR3 DNA sequence: TGTGCCATCAGGCCACAGGGGGGGGAGAGTTACGACACTGAAGCTTTCTTT. Its protein product is CAIRPQGGESYDTEAFF.

The genes are TRBV2 and TRBJ2-5; the match to TRBD2 covers 7 bases. CDR1 SNHLY and CDR2 FYNNEI come from the germline V gene. The CDR3 is 16 residues long. J gave up 4 bases and V 5 bases, and 13 bases lay outside the gene matches. The CDR3 region has the DNA TGTGCCAGCAGTTCTAATGGGAGGGCTTATGGAGAGACCCAGTACTTC. It yields the protein CASSSNGRAYGETQYF.

This chain uses TRBV19 with TRBJ2-1; D might be TRBD1 (6 bases). V lost 9 bases and J 9 bases, leaving 12 bases between the germline ends. The length of the CDR3 is 11 residues. The germline V gene encodes CDR1 LNHDA and CDR2 SQIVND (reference sequence). The CDR3 is CASRGGPEQFF. CDR3 in DNA: TGTGCCAGCCGAGGGGGACCTGAGCAGTTCTTC.

This clone was detected only a few times. This sequence joins TRBV6-2 or TRBV6-3 and TRBJ2-4, with 11 bases aligning to TRBD2. Looked up from germline, CDR1 is MNHEY and CDR2 is SVGEGT. J was trimmed by 0 bases and V by 6 bases; bases with no gene match: 13. CDR3 length: 19 amino acids. The CDR3 spells CASRPTGTSGVLAKNIQYF. The CDR3 nucleotides read TGTGCCAGCAGGCCTACCGGGACTAGCGGAGTCCTAGCCAAAAACATTCAGTACTTC.

Here the CDR3 DNA reads TGTGCCAGCAGTTCCGACAGGGGCCCAAACACCGGGGAGCTGTTTTTT. It is translated as CASSSDRGPNTGELFF. The V call is TRBV6-5, the J call TRBJ2-2; 8 bases match TRBD1. Unmatched junction bases numbered 6, after V lost 4 bases and J lost 2 bases. The germline V gene has CDR1 MNHEY and CDR2 SVGAGI. The CDR3 runs to 16 residues.

The V and J genes are TRBV5-6 and TRBJ2-5; unclear D gene. V dropped 2 bases and J dropped 5 bases, with 7 bases sitting between them. The germline gives CDR1 SGHDT, CDR2 YYEEEE. The CDR3 spans 12 residues. The CDR3 loop is CASSFPSETQYF. CDR3 coding DNA: TGTGCCAGCAGCTTCCCCAGCGAGACCCAGTACTTC.

The J gene is TRBJ2-1, the V gene TRBV12-3 or TRBV12-4; no clear D gene. The V end was cut by 2 bases, the J end by 9 bases, with 5 bases between. CDR3 length equals 11 residues. CDR3 region: CASSLLGEQFF. CDR3 nucleotide sequence: TGTGCCAGCAGTTTACTGGGTGAGCAGTTCTTC.

The V call is TRBV12-2, the J call TRBJ2-1. TRBV12-2 is given as a pseudogene. The CDR3 covers 15 residues. CDR3 region: CASRWGLASYNEQFF. CDR3 DNA: TGTGCAAGTCGTTGGGGGCTAGCGTCCTACAATGAGCAGTTCTTC.

The chain is built from TRBV7-2 and TRBJ2-7, with TRBD1 matching 11 bases. CDR1 and CDR2 from the germline V gene are SGHTA and FQGNSA. V dropped 4 bases and J dropped 5; count of bases not matched to a gene: 1. CDR3 length: 13 residues. The CDR3 DNA reads as TGTGCCAGCAGCTCGGACAGGGGGCACGAGCAGTACTTC. Protein product: CASSSDRGHEQYF.

The chain uses TRBV9 and TRBJ2-5, with TRBD2 identical over 7 bases. From germline, CDR1 is SGDLS and CDR2 YYNGEE. There are 16 residues in the CDR3. V lost 4 bases, J lost 0 bases, and 9 bases stayed unmatched. The chain's CDR3 is CASSPDVGGYQETQYF. DNA of the CDR3: TGTGCCAGCAGCCCTGACGTGGGAGGGTACCAAGAGACCCAGTACTTC.

The chain couples TRBV5-5 to TRBJ1-1; TRBD1 agrees at 9 bases. The germline V gene encodes CDR1 SGHKS and CDR2 YYEKEE (reference sequence). V was clipped by 4 bases and J by 5 bases; unmatched bases: 6. The length of the CDR3 is 14 residues. CDR3 sequence reads: CASSRTGAPTEAFF. The CDR3 DNA reads TGTGCCAGCAGCCGGACAGGGGCCCCAACTGAAGCTTTCTTT.

A remark on this clone: An end of the junction does not agree with germline; a read error may underlie this. The genes are TRBV7-2 and TRBJ2-2; 7 bases fit TRBD2. This CDR3 region has 14 residues. Germline loops: CDR1 SGHTA, CDR2 FQGNSA. The DNA for the CDR3 is TGTGCCAGCAGCTTAGATATGGGCAGCGGGGAGCTATTTTTT. Translating it yields CASSLDMGSGELFF.

This clone appeared a few times. This chain links TRBV7-3 with TRBJ2-5; D remains unclear. CDR3 length: 13 residues. Deletions cut 1 base from V and 4 bases from J, with 7 bases between. The germline CDR1 and CDR2 sequences are SGHTA and FQGTGA. The CDR3: CASSLNSLETQYF. CDR3 coding DNA: TGTGCCAGCAGCTTAAATAGCCTAGAGACCCAGTACTTC.

This clone was observed a single time. V and J are TRBV4-1 and TRBJ1-4; 9 bases line up with TRBD1. CDR1 and CDR2 from the germline V gene are MGHRA and YSYEKL. The CDR3 runs to 15 residues. Trimming cost V 3 bases and J 7 bases; bases outside gene matches: 6. CDR3 sequence reads: CASSHVGQGGEKLFF. The CDR3 bases are TGCGCCAGCAGCCATGTGGGACAGGGCGGTGAAAAACTGTTTTTT.

This clone was found a few times. The rearrangement links TRBV4-1 to TRBJ1-5; D not certain. Germline V lookup: CDR1 MGHRA, CDR2 YSYEKL. This CDR3 region has 13 residues. Deletions cut 1 base from V and 7 bases from J, with 8 bases between. The CDR3 nucleotides are TGCGCCAGCAGCCAAGGCCGGTACCAGCCCCAGCATTTT. It codes for CASSQGRYQPQHF.

The V call is TRBV9, the J call TRBJ2-3; 7 bases line up with TRBD2. Germline V gene data show CDR1 as SGDLS and CDR2 as YYNGEE. V lost 3 bases, J lost 3 bases, and 4 bases stayed unmatched. CDR3 length equals 14 residues. CDR3 protein: CASSASSGTDTQYF. In nucleotides, the CDR3 is TGTGCCAGCAGCGCATCTAGCGGTACAGATACGCAGTATTTT. Looking up the rest from reference TRBV9 and TRBJ2-3 gives the full variable domain: DSGVTQTPKHLITATGQRVTLRCSPRSGDLSVYWYQQSLDQGLQFLIQYYNGEERAKGNILERFSAQQFPDLHSELNLSSLELGDSALYFCASSASSGTDTQYFGPGTRLTVL.

V is TRBV28 and J is TRBJ2-3; 8 bases map to TRBD2. V trimming: 1 base; J trimming: 4 bases; junction bases outside the gene matches: 1. The length of the CDR3 is 14 residues. Germline values: CDR1 MDHEN, CDR2 SYDVKM. CDR3 DNA sequence: TGTGCCAGCAGTTTATCAGCGGGAGCAGATACGCAGTATTTT. As protein: CASSLSAGADTQYF.

In this sample, this clone turned up a few times. The chain has TRBV9 and TRBJ1-5; D not certain. V lost 0 bases and J 2 bases, leaving 12 bases between the germline ends. Germline assignment: CDR1 SGDLS and CDR2 YYNGEE. This CDR3 has 16 residues. The DNA for the CDR3 is TGTGCCAGCAGCGTAGGTGGAGGGTTCGGCAATCAGCCCCAGCATTTT. This encodes CASSVGGGFGNQPQHF.

The chain couples TRBV5-1 to TRBJ2-2; 8 bases align to TRBD2. Germline V gene data show CDR1 as SGHRS and CDR2 as YFSETQ. The V and J ends lost 2 bases and 3 bases, in that order; junction bases with no gene match: 9. This CDR3 has 17 residues. The CDR3 DNA follows: TGCGCCAGCAGCTTCCCCGCGGGAGGCCGGGACACCGGGGAGCTGTTTTTT. Its translation is CASSFPAGGRDTGELFF.